The 20 T cell receptor beta chains presented below share a single source sample, sequenced in a study of T cell repertoires in cytomegalovirus infection. TCRdb called the reads again in MiXCR, with one record for every CDR3 protein. The sample has 680,000 or so distinct CDR3 sequences, less than 40% seen once. Sequencing used PBMCs. These TCRs come from a human donor in good health (CMV status not recorded). Some clones in this sample may be carry-over from other donors' samples.

V usage is TRBV11-1 and J usage is TRBJ2-7, with D uncertain. Germline loops: CDR1 SGHAT, CDR2 FQDESV (reference sequence). Trimming cost V 3 bases and J 0 bases, with 12 bases left between them. CDR3 length: 15 amino acids. CDR3 sequence (DNA): TGTGCCAGCAGCTTCAAGCAGACTCACTCCTACGAGCAGTACTTC. Its protein is CASSFKQTHSYEQYF. The complete variable domain, with remaining parts taken from reference TRBV11-1 and TRBJ2-7, reads EAEVAQSPRYKITEKSQAVAFWCDPISGHATLYWYRQILGQGPELLVQFQDESVVDDSQLPKDRFSAERLKGVDSTLKIQPAELGDSAMYLCASSFKQTHSYEQYFGPGTRLTVT.

This clonotype has just a few counts. The chain recombines TRBV5-1 with TRBJ2-7, with D perhaps assigned TRBD1 or TRBD2 (5 bases each). The V and J ends lost 4 bases and 5 bases respectively, with 22 bases between them. Germline CDR1 reads SGHRS; CDR2 reads YFSETQ. This CDR3 has 16 amino acids. CDR3 sequence (DNA): TGCGCCAGCAGCCAGGGCCGGGGCCGAACCGAGCACGAGCAGTACTTC. Translation gives CASSQGRGRTEHEQYF.

This clonotype was detected only a few times. The V and J genes are TRBV7-6 and TRBJ2-1, with a weak D call TRBD2 (6 bases). Germline CDR1 and CDR2: SGHVS and FNYEAQ. Trimming removed 0 bases at V and 4 bases at J, with 16 bases between. CDR3 length: 17 residues. The CDR3 DNA follows: TGTGCCAGCAGCTTAGCCTGGGGACTTCAAAGTTACAATGAGCAGTTCTTC. This codes for CASSLAWGLQSYNEQFF.

In its sample, this clonotype was seen a few times. CDR3: CASSLDGRGSGYTF. DNA of the CDR3: TGTGCCAGCAGTTTAGATGGTAGGGGAAGTGGCTACACCTTC. The chain uses TRBV12-3 or TRBV12-4 and TRBJ1-2; possibly TRBD1 for D (5 bases). V dropped 1 base and J dropped 7 bases, with 13 bases sitting between them. This CDR3 is 14 amino acids long.

The CDR3 region is CSVEPPDRGGTDTQYF. The DNA for the CDR3 is TGCAGCGTTGAGCCCCCCGACAGGGGTGGCACAGATACGCAGTATTTT. This chain joins TRBV29-1 and TRBJ2-3, with 8 bases fitting TRBD1. The CDR3 covers 16 residues. CDR1 and CDR2 from the germline V gene are SQVTM and ANQGSEA. After removal of 3 bases from V and 1 base from J, the junction contained 9 bases not matched to a gene.

V and J are TRBV28 and TRBJ1-4; D gene uncertain. Trimming left V 2 bases short and J 6 bases short, with 19 bases between. Germline loops: CDR1 MDHEN, CDR2 SYDVKM. The CDR3 consists of 17 residues. The CDR3 protein is CASSLAPPLGFHEKLFF. CDR3 nucleotides: TGTGCCAGCAGTTTAGCCCCACCCCTGGGATTCCATGAAAAACTGTTTTTT.

In its sample, this clonotype was seen many times. The chain combines TRBV7-9 with TRBJ2-3; D is ambiguous. Germline V gene sequence: CDR1 SEHNR, CDR2 FQNEAQ (reference sequence). The CDR3 extends over 12 amino acids. V lost 7 bases and J lost 2, with 7 bases in between. The CDR3 nucleotides read TGTGCCAGCACCCCATCCACAGATACGCAGTATTTT. It specifies CASTPSTDTQYF.

This clonotype was picked up a small number of times. The V call is TRBV6-6, the J call TRBJ2-7; 8 nucleotides agree with TRBD1. Per germline, CDR1 MNHNY and CDR2 SVGAGI (reference sequence). The J segment lost 3 bases and the V segment lost 4 bases, leaving 5 bases of the junction unmatched. The CDR3 is 14 residues long. CDR3 sequence reads: CASSSPDRGYEQYF. The CDR3 DNA follows: TGTGCCAGCAGTTCACCAGACAGGGGCTACGAGCAGTACTTC.

Comment on this clonotype: A much bigger clone sits one base away, suggesting this may be a read error. The V and J genes are TRBV7-2 and TRBJ2-1; TRBD2 aligns across 9 bases. The CDR3 consists of 12 residues. The germline gives CDR1 SGHTA, CDR2 FQGNSA. CDR3: CASSPSGNEPFF. In DNA, the CDR3 is TGTGCCAGCAGTCCTAGCGGGAATGAGCCGTTCTTC.

The chain has TRBV11-3 and TRBJ2-5; D ambiguous. Germline V gene data show CDR1 as SGHNT and CDR2 as YENEEA. This CDR3 has 15 amino acids. The CDR3 bases are TGTGACGGCAGCTTTGGCCAGGTAGGACAAGAGACCCAGTACTTC. This translates into CDGSFGQVGQETQYF.

This clonotype was picked up a small number of times. The CDR3 DNA follows: TGTGCCAGCAGCGCCCGGGACAGGGGATCAGGGCAGCCCCAGCATTTT. Encoded protein: CASSARDRGSGQPQHF. The V gene is TRBV7-8, the J gene TRBJ1-5; the match to TRBD1 covers 10 bases. The CDR3 spans 16 residues. Trimming cost V 5 bases and J 7 bases; bases outside gene matches: 11. Germline loops: CDR1 SGHVS, CDR2 FQNEAQ.

This clonotype was found once. V is TRBV7-4 and J is TRBJ2-4; tentative D call: TRBD2 (5 bases). CDR1 and CDR2 (germline): SGHVT, SQSDAQ. The CDR3 length is 12 residues. V shed 0 bases and J shed 12 bases, with 9 bases lying between them. CDR3 protein: CASSLAGRAQYF. The CDR3, as DNA: TGTGCCAGCAGCTTAGCCGGGCGGGCTCAGTACTTC.

V is TRBV7-6 and J is TRBJ1-2, with a tentative D call TRBD1 (5 bases). This CDR3 has 17 amino acids. Trimming took 0 bases from V and 4 from J, leaving 18 bases between them. Germline lookup yields CDR1 SGHVS and CDR2 FNYEAQ. DNA for the CDR3: TGTGCCAGCAGCTTAGCGGGTCGGCAGGGAGTTACCTATGGCTACACCTTC. It codes for CASSLAGRQGVTYGYTF. Together with reference TRBV7-6 and TRBJ1-2, the CDR3 gives the full variable domain: GAGVSQSPRYKVTKRGQDVALRCDPISGHVSLYWYRQALGQGPEFLTYFNYEAQQDKSGLPNDRFSAERPEGSISTLTIQRTEQRDSAMYRCASSLAGRQGVTYGYTFGSGTRLTVV.

The V and J genes are TRBV11-1 and TRBJ1-1, with D possibly TRBD1 on 5 matching bases. Looked up from germline, CDR1 is SGHAT and CDR2 is FQDESV (reference sequence). Deletions cut 5 bases from V and 10 bases from J, with 17 bases between. This CDR3 region has 13 residues. The CDR3, as DNA: TGTGCCAGCAGCCCTACGGGGGAGGGTACAGCTTTCTTT. Protein product: CASSPTGEGTAFF.

This clonotype was counted at least ten times. The chain employs TRBV7-9 and TRBJ1-6; D perhaps matches TRBD1 (5 bases). Per the germline V gene, CDR1 is SEHNR and CDR2 is FQNEAQ (reference sequence). This CDR3 comprises 15 residues. The ends were cut back, 0 bases at V and 7 bases at J, with 10 bases in the middle. The CDR3 sequence is CASSLAVSGNSPLHF. The CDR3 DNA reads TGTGCCAGCAGCTTAGCGGTTTCAGGGAATTCACCCCTCCACTTT.

This clonotype was detected a few times. V and J are TRBV19 and TRBJ2-5; D is unresolved. Germline CDR1 reads LNHDA; CDR2 reads SQIVND (reference sequence). The CDR3 covers 13 residues. Trimming pared 3 bases from V and 4 bases from J, leaving 9 bases between. In DNA, the CDR3 is TGTGCCAGTAGTATGACTCCGGGAGAGACCCAGTACTTC. Encoded protein: CASSMTPGETQYF.

This clonotype occurred a few times. This chain connects TRBV10-3 to TRBJ1-2, with TRBD1 matching over 8 bases. With 7 bases clipped from V and 6 bases from J, the junction kept 13 bases outside the gene matches. From germline, CDR1 is ENHRY and CDR2 SYGVKD. The CDR3 consists of 15 residues. This CDR3 is CAITATGDRLDGYTF. The CDR3 coding sequence is TGTGCCATCACCGCGACAGGGGACCGTTTGGATGGCTACACCTTC.

The chain joins TRBV18 to TRBJ1-6, with D perhaps matching TRBD1 (5 bases). V was clipped by 5 bases and J by 6 bases, with 11 bases between them. The germline gives CDR1 KGHSH, CDR2 LQKENI. The CDR3 totals 14 residues. CDR3 region: CASSEGGGNSPLHF. The CDR3 region has the DNA TGTGCCAGCTCAGAAGGCGGGGGTAATTCACCCCTCCACTTT.

The genes are TRBV24-1 and TRBJ2-2; no clear D. The CDR3 runs 11 residues. The V gene lost 7 bases and the J gene lost 3 bases, with 2 bases spanning the gap. Germline lookup yields CDR1 KGHDR and CDR2 SFDVKD. The CDR3 spells CATRDTGELFF. In nucleotides, the CDR3 is TGTGCCACCAGAGACACCGGGGAGCTGTTTTTT.

This chain links TRBV7-2 with TRBJ2-5, with D possibly TRBD1 on 5 matching bases. The CDR3 is 14 amino acids. The germline gives CDR1 SGHTA, CDR2 FQGNSA. V was trimmed by 5 bases and J by 0 bases, leaving 10 bases between them. As DNA, the CDR3 is TGTGCCAGCAGCCTGGGGCGGAACCAAGAGACCCAGTACTTC. This translates into CASSLGRNQETQYF.